This T cell receptor beta chain comes out of a study of blood T cell repertoires in COVID-19. About the study: COVID-19 samples collected from the United States, Italy and Spain covered acute and convalescent phases. PBMCs, B-cell-depleted T cells, or T cells provided the cDNA or gDNA that made up the material.

In the study's own analysis: Researchers report that nucleated cell counts were estimated from reference gene primer amplification. Using immunoSEQ multiplex PCR, the repertoire was profiled, and TCRdb retains in-frame clones only, with some absent. The DNA was the basis for D and trimming; V, J and clone size are from that table. The data show about 190,000 clones, about four fifths seen once. Germline V gene sequence: CDR1 SNHLY, CDR2 FYNNEI. V was clipped by 2 bases and J by 4 bases; unmatched bases: 7. This CDR3 has 16 amino acids. Sequencing was carried out using peripheral blood. The receptor's source is a man aged 45-60 years with active or convalescent COVID-19. The rearrangement joins TRBV2 to TRBJ1-4; TRBD1 matches 7 bases. In DNA form, the CDR3 reads TGTGCCAGCAGTGAAAATTTCCCAGGGGGTAATGAAAAACTGTTTTTT. It specifies CASSENFPGGNEKLFF.